The 9 T cell receptor beta chains presented below share a single source sample, sequenced in a study of shared clonotypes between healthy human individuals (dated by TCRdb to 2019 to 2021). Libraries came from the immunoSEQ multiplex PCR assay. TCRdb's version of the immuneACCESS table is confined to in-frame rearrangements and falls short of the full clone set. An unresolved V gene accounts for under half of the shortfall where checked; the remainder is of unknown origin. This sample gives about 680,000 clones in total; around 90% of them show up just once. Clones ranked in the top ten supply approximately 22% of the sample. CD8 naive samples consisted of CD45RO-negative cells that were positively selected for CCR7, yielding a CD45RA+CCR7+ population without TemRA cells. The specimen sequenced was naive CD8+ T cells sorted from blood. Explained via the paper, the cell subset or site label denotes: CD45RA+CCR7+. The source is a man aged 25 to 45 in good health.

As regards this clone: A read error may account for a junction end that differs from germline. This sequence joins TRBV7-7 and TRBJ2-2, with D possibly TRBD2 on 6 matching bases. Germline loops: CDR1 SSHAT, CDR2 FNYEAQ (reference sequence). This CDR3 contains 13 residues. CDR3 loop: CASSFGGTGELFF. Written as DNA, the CDR3 is TGTGCTAGCAGCTTTGGAGGGACCGGGGAGCTGTTTTTT.

This clone is a singleton in its sample. The chain employs TRBV6-5 and TRBJ1-4; D ambiguous. Germline assignment: CDR1 MNHEY and CDR2 SVGAGI. V lost 4 bases and J lost 6, with 9 bases in between. This CDR3 comprises 13 residues. The CDR3 sequence is CASSSAYDEKLFF. As DNA, the CDR3 is TGTGCCAGCAGTTCGGCATATGATGAAAAACTGTTTTTT.

The V gene is TRBV9, the J gene TRBJ2-1; TRBD1 agrees at 9 bases. CDR3 size: 21 residues. CDR1 SGDLS and CDR2 YYNGEE come from the germline V gene. Germline trimming cut 0 bases from V and 0 bases from J; bases unmatched to any gene: 16. The CDR3 spells CASSVAQGAWAGMSSYNEQFF. For the CDR3, the DNA is TGTGCCAGCAGCGTAGCACAGGGGGCCTGGGCGGGCATGAGCTCCTACAATGAGCAGTTCTTC.

The chain carries TRBV7-9 and TRBJ2-1; TRBD1 agrees at 8 bases. Germline-derived CDR1 and CDR2 are SEHNR and FQNEAQ (reference sequence). The CDR3 contains 14 residues. The trim removed 9 bases at V and 7 bases at J, leaving 11 bases unmatched. CDR3 sequence: CASRLGQGKNEQFF. CDR3 DNA sequence: TGTGCCAGTAGGCTCGGACAGGGTAAAAATGAGCAGTTCTTC.

The chain employs TRBV11-2 and TRBJ2-7, with a tentative D call TRBD2 (6 bases). The CDR3 sequence is 15 residues long. Between the trimmed V and J ends, which lost 1 base and 2 bases, there was a span of 12 bases. Germline CDR1 is SGHAT and CDR2 is FQNNGV. This chain's CDR3 is CASSLGSGLPYEQYF. Written as DNA, the CDR3 is TGTGCCAGCAGCTTAGGGAGCGGGCTTCCCTACGAGCAGTACTTC.

The rearrangement uses TRBV7-9 and TRBJ1-1; weak D call: TRBD1 (6 bases). The CDR3 is made up of 14 amino acids. The germline gives CDR1 SEHNR, CDR2 FQNEAQ (reference sequence). Trimming took off 8 bases at V and 3 bases at J, with 16 bases between the two ends. The chain's CDR3 is CASGPGAKDTEAFF. The CDR3 DNA sequence: TGTGCCAGCGGCCCAGGGGCGAAGGACACTGAAGCTTTCTTT.

This chain links TRBV14 with TRBJ2-7, with D maybe TRBD2 (6 bases). Per the germline V gene, CDR1 is SGHDN and CDR2 is FVKESK. The CDR3 has 15 residues. Trimming shortened V by 3 bases and J by 0 bases, and 12 bases separated the two germline ends. CDR3 coding DNA: TGTGCCAGCAGCCAGTTTGGGGGGAGCTCCTACGAGCAGTACTTC. The encoded protein is CASSQFGGSSYEQYF.

The rearrangement joins TRBV27 to TRBJ1-1; tentative D call: TRBD1 (6 bases). V was shortened by 3 bases and J by 11 bases, with 19 bases between the two germline ends. CDR3 length: 14 residues. CDR1 and CDR2 from the germline V gene are MNHEY and SMNVEV (reference sequence). The CDR3 DNA is TGTGCCAGCAGTTTGCGTACAGGGCGAGAATTGGCTTTCTTT. Translation gives CASSLRTGRELAFF.

The V and J genes are TRBV29-1 and TRBJ2-5, with D possibly matching TRBD1 (6 bases). The CDR3 consists of 13 residues. Germline V lookup: CDR1 SQVTM, CDR2 ANQGSEA. Trimming shortened V by 1 base and J by 8 bases, and 14 bases separated the two germline ends. Here the CDR3 reads CSVEVTGIRTQYF. DNA of the CDR3: TGCAGCGTTGAAGTCACAGGGATCAGAACCCAGTACTTC.